This entry is about one TCR beta chain. Its antigen remains unknown. This sample stems from a study of chemoradiotherapy in HPV16-positive cancers. Study observations and caveats: Only a couple of HPV16-positive patients supplied the functional HPV-specificity definition. During treatment, candidate HPV-specific clones and E7-related motifs expanded in tumor.

V lost 0 bases and J 8 bases, leaving 16 bases between the germline ends. The germline V gene encodes CDR1 LGHNA and CDR2 YSLEER. The CDR3 length is 15 residues. Repertoires were sampled repeatedly during chemoradiotherapy. Sequenced by immunoSEQ multiplex PCR; TCRdb stores in-frame clones only, minus some. Among around 9,200 clones, around 80% were seen once, and the ten largest hold roughly 38%. The sequence was obtained from a human donor with HPV-associated anogenital cancer. The V gene is TRBV4-3, the J gene TRBJ1-2; TRBD1 might be the D (6 bases). Specimen: tumor tissue, collected from a patient who underwent chemoradiotherapy. This chain's CDR3 is CASSQDPTGRDGYTF. The CDR3 coding sequence is TGCGCCAGCAGCCAAGATCCAACAGGGAGGGACGGCTACACCTTC.